The 2 T cell receptor beta chains listed next were all sequenced from one sample in a study of blood T cells in healthy people across ages. Through a sample-barcoded 5' primer and a J-beta primer mix, a second PCR was run for about 6 to 11 cycles. TCRdb used MiXCR to reprocess the 5' RACE reads, holding one entry per CDR3 protein. The sample records under 1,000,000 distinct CDR3 sequences, about 36% being singletons. Sequenced: blood. All receptors come from a man younger than 35 in good health.

This clonotype was recorded only once. The rearrangement uses TRBV20-1 and TRBJ1-3, with 10 bases identical to TRBD1. CDR1 is DFQATT and CDR2 is SNEGSKA in the germline V gene (reference sequence). This CDR3 contains 15 residues. V dropped 6 bases and J dropped 0; count of bases not matched to a gene: 5. The chain's CDR3 is CSAGQGLSSGNTIYF. CDR3 in DNA: TGCAGTGCGGGACAGGGGTTGAGCTCTGGAAACACCATATATTTT.

The CDR3 sequence is CASSHTSGSYNEQFF. CDR3 nucleotide sequence: TGTGCCAGCAGCCATACTAGCGGTTCCTACAATGAGCAGTTCTTC. This chain links TRBV3-1 with TRBJ2-1; 8 bases line up with TRBD2. V lost 3 bases, J lost 1 base, and 2 bases stayed unmatched. Germline V CDR1 and CDR2: LGHDT, YNNKEL (reference sequence). This CDR3 contains 15 residues.